What follows is one T cell receptor beta chain and its context. Its binding antigen is unknown. Base qualities are not recorded, but no much larger clone differs from it by a single base. The source of the sample is a study of blood T cell repertoires in COVID-19 (dated by TCRdb to between 2020 and 2021). For the study in its entirety: ImmuneRACE Cohort 3 recovered participants were defined by two consecutive negative NP/OP PCR tests, healthcare professional clearance, or symptom resolution. The sample metadata nearly always contained a de-identified subject ID, COVID-19 status, age in years and sex. The prospective study material was composed of cDNA or gDNA derived from T cells, B-cell-depleted T cells, or PBMCs. Subjects who had been exposed to COVID-19, were actively infected with it, or had recovered from it provided the deeply sampled blood TCRbeta repertoires that made up the dataset. The repertoires were released in a freely available public database meant as a resource for research on the immune response to SARS-CoV-2. The samples were drawn from the first 160 participants of the ongoing ImmuneRACE study and from more than 1,000 subjects provided by 6 global collaborators. Where available, HLA class I and class II types were obtained from metadata supplied by the sample provider rather than from assay-based typing. Collaborator samples came from the United States, Italy and Spain and covered acute and convalescent phases of COVID-19. What the authors observed across the whole study: The quantity of clinical and demographic metadata differed by source and by participant and was supplied without curation.

Participants in the prospective study were enrolled through a virtual design, were aged roughly 18 to 90 years, and lived in about 25 United States geographic areas. In the prospective study, participants were assigned to cohorts based on the clinical history participants reported in a screening survey and a study questionnaire. In the prospective study, mobile phlebotomists collected whole blood, serum and a nasopharyngeal or oropharyngeal swab from each participant. Over an approximately 2-month period, participants in the prospective study had the option of providing additional blood draws and questionnaires. Before DNA extraction, prospective study blood samples were shipped either frozen or at room temperature. TCRbeta CDR3 regions were amplified from genomic DNA by means of the immunoSEQ Assay, a bias-controlled multiplex PCR. The published analysis was carried out like this. The number of nucleated cells in each sample was estimated by amplification of reference gene primers within the assay. Sequence reads were collapsed and filtered to measure the absolute abundance of every unique TCRbeta CDR3 rearrangement. Productive Simpson clonality was computed per sample as the square root of Simpson's diversity index over productive rearrangements. Drawn from immuneACCESS, this table holds only the in-frame rearrangements with V and J called that TCRdb kept. Clones are partly lost; checked studies trace under half to an unresolved V gene and leave the rest unexplained. The V and J calls and clone size are taken from that table; D and trimming were inferred from the DNA. In this sample the table shows 250,000 to 300,000 clones, 88% of which occur a single time. The ten largest make up around 2% of the sample.

The germline V gene supplies CDR1 MNHEY and CDR2 SVGEGT. The CDR3, from cysteine to phenylalanine, totals 16 residues. Only the CDR3 part of the read is kept: 48 bases, read in frame from the first base. Deletion took 5 bases off V and 7 bases off J, with a span of 20 bases between the germline ends. Sequences were obtained from PBMCs or T cells enriched from blood (not recorded which). This chain joins TRBV6-2 or TRBV6-3 to TRBJ1-4, with a tentative D gene TRBD1 over 5 matching bases. The clonotype was recovered from a woman in her sixties in a cohort exposed to, infected with or recovered from COVID-19 (not recorded which). The CDR3 reads as follows: CASSPATTAKGEKLFF. The bases read TGTGCCAGCAGTCCCGCAACGACAGCCAAGGGTGAAAAACTGTTTTTT.